This entry concerns a single T cell receptor beta chain. Its antigen is as yet unknown. This sample is drawn from a study of CD8+CD57+ T cells in acquired aplastic anemia. The CDR3 is 17 amino acids. The germline CDR1 and CDR2 sequences are DFQATT and SNEGSKA (reference sequence). Trimming removed 0 bases from V and 6 bases from J; junction bases left unmatched: 12. According to the study, genomic DNA was the template for TCR beta VDJ and CDR3 profiling. Using its own MiXCR run on the reads, TCRdb lists one record per CDR3 protein. The sample has roughly 500,000 distinct CDR3 sequences, around 30% seen once. Study-wide points: Patients and controls turned out to have 25 to 30 CD8+ CDR3 sequences in common. Patients and controls were not found to differ significantly in CD8+ Simpson's diversity.

It was patients with CD8+CD57+ cell expansion by flow cytometry who were chosen for sequencing. There were no patients without severe acquired aplastic anemia. At the time of blood sampling, patients had not yet received any therapy. The material sequenced was sorted CD4+, CD8+, or CD8+CD57+ T cells (not recorded which) from PBMCs. The chain has TRBV20-1 and TRBJ1-5, with TRBD1 identical over 9 bases. The sequence derives from a human donor with aplastic anemia. In nucleotides, the CDR3 is TGCAGTGCTAGAGAAACGACAGGGGGGAGTCGGCCTCAGCCCCAGCATTTT. The encoded protein is CSARETTGGSRPQPQHF.